This T cell receptor (beta chain) emerged from a study of OX40 agonist ivuxolimab in advanced cancers. For the study at large: Under the entry rules, prior anti-PD-1, anti-PD-L1 or anti-CTLA-4 therapy was allowed, and about 40% had some.

Generated by immunoSEQ multiplex PCR, the TCRdb table keeps only in-frame clones and is missing some. The data contain around 80,000 clones, around 90% of them singletons. The length of the CDR3 is 14 residues. V gave up 4 bases and J gave up 5 bases, with 15 bases separating them. Germline V CDR1 and CDR2: KGHSH, LQKENI. Samples of blood were obtained at baseline, on cycle 4 day 1, and on cycle 7 day 1. The chain carries TRBV18 and TRBJ2-7; possible D gene TRBD1, 6 bases. The material was CD4+ or CD8+ T cells sorted from blood, obtained in a trial of the OX40 agonist ivuxolimab. This sequence originates from an adult with an advanced solid tumor such as melanoma, head and neck, liver or kidney cancer. The CDR3 DNA is TGTGCCAGCTCACTAACAGGGCTTGGCAACGAGCAGTACTTC. This gives the protein CASSLTGLGNEQYF.